The rows below give T cell receptor beta chains drawn from one sample of a study of blood T cell repertoires in COVID-19. Measured with immunoSEQ multiplex PCR; TCRdb has only the in-frame clones, and not every one. This sample yields 250,000 to 300,000 clones, of which roughly 90% are seen a single time; around 11% belongs to the top ten. Sequenced: peripheral blood. All receptors derive from a woman between 25 and 40 years old with COVID-19, enrolled during active disease. Both conserved end residues are part of each CDR3. Fields, in order: J gene, clone size, D gene, V gene, CDR3 DNA, CDR3 protein. The D gene is left open where the match is weak. The size field is filled for only some rows; it gives once, few, many or a size class.

>TRBJ2-1|.|TRBD2|TRBV7-3
TGTGCCAGCAGTCGTAGACTAGCGGGCGACAATGAGCAGTTCTTC
CASSRRLAGDNEQFF
>TRBJ1-2|.|.|TRBV7-2
TGTGCCAGCAGCGGCGGAAGGAACTATGGCTACACCTTC
CASSGGRNYGYTF
>TRBJ1-5|.|TRBD1|TRBV19
TGTGCCAGTAGTATAGCCCCCACAGGGGGCGGTAATCAGCCCCAGCATTTT
CASSIAPTGGGNQPQHF
>TRBJ2-5|.|.|TRBV30
TGTGCCTGGAGTGCCTACAGTGGAGAGACCCAGTACTTC
CAWSAYSGETQYF
>TRBJ2-7|.|TRBD1|TRBV29-1
TGCAGCGTTGGTGGACAGGAGATCTCCTACGAGCAGTACTTC
CSVGGQEISYEQYF
>TRBJ2-2|.|TRBD1|TRBV2
TGTGCCACCCGACAGGGGCTAAGCACCGGGGAGCTGTTTTTT
CATRQGLSTGELFF
>TRBJ2-1|once|TRBD2|TRBV5-1
TGCGCCAGCTTCGAGACTAGCGGGATCCAGCAGTTCTTC
CASFETSGIQQFF
>TRBJ2-7|few|TRBD2|TRBV11-3
TGTGCCAGCAGCTCGGGAGGCCTCGAGGACTCCGAGCAGTACTTC
CASSSGGLEDSEQYF
>TRBJ1-4|.|.|TRBV28
TGTGCCAGCACGGTAGCGGGTGAAAAACTGTTTTTT
CASTVAGEKLFF
>TRBJ2-7|.|TRBD1|TRBV4-2
TGTGCCAGCAGCCATCGACAGGGTGCGGACGAGCAGTACTTC
CASSHRQGADEQYF
>TRBJ1-5|.|TRBD1|TRBV30
TGTGCCTGGGACCGACAGGGATATCAGCCCCAGCATTTT
CAWDRQGYQPQHF
>TRBJ1-4|few|.|TRBV6-4
TGTGCCAGCAGTGACCCGGGACAAAAAGGACCAGGGCGCGAAAAACTGTTTTTT
CASSDPGQKGPGREKLFF
>TRBJ2-1|.|.|TRBV7-9
TGTGCCAGCAGCTTAGTTGCAGTATACAATGAGCAGTTCTTC
CASSLVAVYNEQFF
>TRBJ2-5|.|.|TRBV10-3
TGTGCCATCAGTGAACCATCTAAACGCGCAGAGACCCAGTACTTC
CAISEPSKRAETQYF
>TRBJ1-6|.|TRBD1|TRBV10-2
TGCGCCAGCAGAGCGACAGGGGACTATAATTCACCCCTCCACTTT
CASRATGDYNSPLHF
>TRBJ1-2|.|TRBD1|TRBV11-2
TGTGCCAGCAGCTCGGACAGGGCCCATGGCTACACCTTC
CASSSDRAHGYTF
>TRBJ2-3|.|TRBD1|TRBV9
TGTGCCAGCAGCGTAGCTTCAGGCGGGACAGGGTTGATTCCAGATACGCAGTATTTT
CASSVASGGTGLIPDTQYF
>TRBJ2-3|.|TRBD2|TRBV29-1
TGCAGCGTTGAACTTCTGGGAGGGAACACAGATACGCAGTATTTT
CSVELLGGNTDTQYF
>TRBJ1-1|.|TRBD1|TRBV19
TGTGCCAGTATTCCGGGACAGGGGTTTCGAGCTTTCTTT
CASIPGQGFRAFF
>TRBJ1-3|.|.|TRBV7-3
TGTGCCAGCAGCCGAGGCGGGGTTGGAAACACCATATATTTT
CASSRGGVGNTIYF
>TRBJ2-7|.|TRBD2|TRBV2
TGTGCCAGCAGATGGACTAGCGGGAGCCACGAGCAGTACTTC
CASRWTSGSHEQYF
>TRBJ2-1|.|.|TRBV9
TGTGCCAGCAGCGTAGGGGACTGGTACAATGAGCAGTTCTTC
CASSVGDWYNEQFF
>TRBJ2-1|.|.|TRBV6-5
TGTGCCAGCAGTTACGGAGGTATCGATGAGCAGTTCTTC
CASSYGGIDEQFF
>TRBJ2-4|once|TRBD1|TRBV6-2/TRBV6-3
TGTGCCAGCAGTTACGTGGGGACAGGGGATAGAGCCAAAAACATTCAGTACTTC
CASSYVGTGDRAKNIQYF
>TRBJ2-2|.|.|TRBV2
TGTGCCAGCAGGCCAGGGATGTCGGACACCGGGGAGCTGTTTTTT
CASRPGMSDTGELFF
>TRBJ2-5|.|.|TRBV9
TGTGCCAGCAGCGTATCAGGGGAAGAGACCCAGTACTTC
CASSVSGEETQYF
>TRBJ1-5|.|.|TRBV28
TGTGCCAGCATCTCGGGTAGCAATCAGCCCCAGCATTTT
CASISGSNQPQHF
>TRBJ2-1|.|TRBD2|TRBV19
TGTGCCAGTAGTGAAGCGGGGATCAATGAGCAGTTCTTC
CASSEAGINEQFF
>TRBJ1-5|.|.|TRBV7-9
TGTGCCAGCAGCTTGGACGGGGTTTATCAGCCCCAGCATTTT
CASSLDGVYQPQHF
>TRBJ2-2|.|TRBD2|TRBV4-2
TGTGCCAGCAGCCGACTAGCGGGAGCTTCGAACACCGGGGAGCTGTTTTTT
CASSRLAGASNTGELFF
>TRBJ1-1|.|.|TRBV9
TGTGCCAGCAGCCTGATGGGACGGGAGGACGCTGAAGCTTTCTTT
CASSLMGREDAEAFF
>TRBJ2-7|.|TRBD1|TRBV5-6
TGTGCCAGCAGCTCCGGGACAGGGTGGTACGAGCAGTACTTC
CASSSGTGWYEQYF
>TRBJ2-5|.|.|TRBV7-2
TGTGCCAGCAGCTTAGGGCTAGCGAAAGGAGAGACCCAGTACTTC
CASSLGLAKGETQYF
>TRBJ1-1|.|TRBD1|TRBV6-6
TGTGCCAGCAGTCGAGGACAGGGGTACACTGAAGCTTTCTTT
CASSRGQGYTEAFF
>TRBJ1-1|few|TRBD1|TRBV5-4
TGTGCCAGCACCATCGGGACAGGGGTAGTTGCCACTGAAGCTTTCTTT
CASTIGTGVVATEAFF
>TRBJ1-4|.|.|TRBV24-1
TGTGCCACCAGTGTGGAGTACCGGGTGTGCGAAAAACTGTTTTTT
CATSVEYRVCEKLFF
>TRBJ2-2|.|.|TRBV6-2/TRBV6-3
TGTGCCAGCAGTTACTCGACTATAACCACCGGGGAGCTGTTTTTT
CASSYSTITTGELFF
>TRBJ2-2|.|TRBD2|TRBV6-5
TGTGCCAGCAGTTACGGGGCGGGAGGTATCACCGGGGAGCTGTTTTTT
CASSYGAGGITGELFF
>TRBJ2-7|.|TRBD2|TRBV4-1
TGCGCCAGCAGCCAAGAAGGGACTAGCGTAGGCGAAACCTACGAGCAGTACTTC
CASSQEGTSVGETYEQYF
>TRBJ2-5|.|.|TRBV2
TGTGCCAGCAGTGAAGTACAAGAGACCCAGTACTTC
CASSEVQETQYF
>TRBJ1-1|.|.|TRBV7-9
TGTGCCAGCAGCAAGGGTGGGGCGAACACTGAAGCTTTCTTT
CASSKGGANTEAFF
>TRBJ2-6|.|TRBD2|TRBV19
TGTGCCAGTAACGGGATAGCGGGAGCTGGGGCCAACGTCCTGACTTTC
CASNGIAGAGANVLTF
>TRBJ1-1|once|TRBD1|TRBV19
TGTGCCAGTAGTAGCGTCCGGGACAGGGTGATGAACACTGAAGCTTTCTTT
CASSSVRDRVMNTEAFF
>TRBJ2-1|.|.|TRBV2
TGTGCCAGCAAGGGGCTAGACAACTACAATGAGCAGTTCTTC
CASKGLDNYNEQFF
>TRBJ2-7|.|TRBD1|TRBV5-1
TGCGCCAGCAGCTTCCGGGACAGGACCTACGAGCAGTACTTC
CASSFRDRTYEQYF
>TRBJ2-1|.|TRBD1|TRBV7-2
TGTGCCAGCAGGAAGGGGGACAGTGCCTACAATGAGCAGTTCTTC
CASRKGDSAYNEQFF
>TRBJ2-7|.|.|TRBV30
TGTGCCTGGAGCGCACTCGGGGCAGGGGCCTACGAGCAGTACTTC
CAWSALGAGAYEQYF
>TRBJ2-7|.|TRBD2|TRBV11-2
TGTGCCAGCAGCGAAGCCGGGACTAGCCTCTACGAGCAGTACTTC
CASSEAGTSLYEQYF
>TRBJ1-1|few|.|TRBV28
TGTGCCAGTAGGGACGTGGGACATGAAGGGGGCTTT
CASRDVGHEGGF
>TRBJ2-1|.|TRBD2|TRBV6-6
TGTGCCAGCACCCCGGGACTAGCGCGAATTAATGAGCAGTTCTTC
CASTPGLARINEQFF
>TRBJ2-4|.|.|TRBV4-3
TGCGCCAGCAGCCATTCAGGGGCCGAAAACATTCAGTACTTC
CASSHSGAENIQYF
>TRBJ2-7|.|TRBD1|TRBV5-5
TGTGCCAGCAGCTTGGCCGGCGGGACAGGGAACCACTACGAGCAGTACTTC
CASSLAGGTGNHYEQYF
>TRBJ2-7|few|.|TRBV6-5
TGTGCCAGCAGGCGACAGGGAGGAACCTACGAGCAGTACTTC
CASRRQGGTYEQYF
>TRBJ1-3|.|.|TRBV2
TGTGCCAGCAGTGAACTTGCGCAGGCTGGAAACACCATATATTTT
CASSELAQAGNTIYF
>TRBJ1-4|.|TRBD1|TRBV6-5
TGTGCCAGCAGTTTGACAGGGGGTTTTGAAAAACTGTTTTTT
CASSLTGGFEKLFF